This T cell receptor (beta chain) appears in the sequencing data of a study of cytomegalovirus exposure and HLA in healthy donors. Points from the study as a whole: Per a later analysis, about 17,000 TCR beta sequences showed association with HLA alleles at 0.05 false discovery rate. A missense DCLRE1C variant was associated with V- and J-gene trimming of TCR beta chains in a later analysis, and an independent cohort replicated the association.

At the time of sampling, donors were nominally healthy, though unrecorded immune exposures were likely. The trim removed 6 bases at V and 4 bases at J, leaving 4 bases unmatched. CDR1 MNHNS and CDR2 SASEGT come from the germline V gene. The CDR3 totals 15 residues. The PCR had 60 Vbeta and 13 Jbeta primers. This table comes from immunoSEQ multiplex PCR, and its TCRdb copy is limited to in-frame clones, with some not included. This table has 170,000 or so clones, just over 75% appearing once. Concerning this clone: Antigen specificity is unknown.

The source of this sequence is a woman between 25 and 40 years old in good health and CMV-seropositive. Sequenced material: PBMCs. The rearrangement uses TRBV6-1 and TRBJ2-2, with TRBD2 identical over 11 bases. The CDR3 sequence is CASRLAGEVTGELFF. CDR3 nucleotides: TGTGCCAGCAGACTAGCGGGAGAGGTCACCGGGGAGCTGTTTTTT.